This T cell receptor (beta chain) stems from a study of blood T cell repertoires in COVID-19. Study-level background: Material from acute and convalescent COVID-19 was sourced from the United States, Italy and Spain.

Original analysis: Amplification of reference gene primers provided the estimated nucleated cell counts. Method: immunoSEQ multiplex PCR; TCRdb's copy keeps in-frame clones and lacks some. For V, J and clone size, that table is used; D and trimming come from the DNA. Of roughly 60,000 clones in the sample, 85% to 95% were seen once. Trimming removed 4 bases at V and 4 bases at J, with 13 bases between. The CDR3 totals 15 residues. Germline-derived CDR1 and CDR2 are KGHDR and SFDVKD. Sequenced input: peripheral blood. The rearrangement uses TRBV24-1 and TRBJ1-5, with a weak D call TRBD1 (5 bases). The sequence was obtained from a man aged 50-60 years with active COVID-19. The CDR3: CATSETGGSNQPQHF. The CDR3 nucleotides read TGTGCCACCAGTGAAACGGGGGGTAGTAATCAGCCCCAGCATTTT.